This TCR beta chain was observed in a study of graft-versus-host responses after intestinal transplantation. On the study more broadly: Transplants were multivisceral, liver-intestinal, or isolated intestinal. Tacrolimus plus steroids were given to all recipients for about 3 years, preceded by anti-thymocyte globulin induction.

Study-wide results and caveats: Circulating GvH clone levels at their peak were associated with HvG declines (early post-transplant).

Sequencing used immunoSEQ multiplex PCR; TCRdb keeps in-frame clones, though not all of them. The sample yields roughly 120,000 clones, about nine tenths seen once. As for this clone: What it binds is not known.

CDR3 length: 16 amino acids. Germline lookup yields CDR1 MNHNS and CDR2 SASEGT. V dropped 3 bases and J dropped 1 base, with 10 bases sitting between them. This chain connects TRBV6-1 to TRBJ2-6; D may be TRBD1 (5 bases). This sequence was found in a human donor who received an intestinal transplant. Sequencing used unstimulated CD4+ T cells sorted from spleen or lymph node cells, obtained before intestinal transplant. The CDR3 nucleotides read TGTGCCAGCAGTGAGGTACAGGTGTCTGGGGCCAACGTCCTGACTTTC. Translation: CASSEVQVSGANVLTF.